This T cell receptor (beta chain) originates from a study of cytomegalovirus exposure and HLA in healthy donors. Whole-study results and caveats: Rare TCR sequences dominated, though some public TCRs recurred in many donors.

Germline V gene lookup returns CDR1 LNHDA and CDR2 SQIVND (reference sequence). The CDR3 consists of 18 residues. Germline trimming cut 0 bases from V and 3 bases from J; bases unmatched to any gene: 11. PCR used 60 Vbeta primers and 13 Jbeta primers. The protocol was immunoSEQ multiplex PCR, while the TCRdb copy is restricted to in-frame clones and leaves out a portion. The sample holds approximately 190,000 clones; 80% to 90% are singletons and the top ten take 1.3%. About this clone itself: Its antigen is as yet unknown.

This TCR derives from a man in his thirties or forties in good health and CMV-seronegative. The sample consisted of PBMCs. V usage is TRBV19 and J usage is TRBJ2-1; 7 bases align to TRBD2. The DNA for the CDR3 is TGTGCCAGTAGTATAGATTCGTCTAGCGGAAAAGTCTACAATGAGCAGTTCTTC. Translating it yields CASSIDSSSGKVYNEQFF.